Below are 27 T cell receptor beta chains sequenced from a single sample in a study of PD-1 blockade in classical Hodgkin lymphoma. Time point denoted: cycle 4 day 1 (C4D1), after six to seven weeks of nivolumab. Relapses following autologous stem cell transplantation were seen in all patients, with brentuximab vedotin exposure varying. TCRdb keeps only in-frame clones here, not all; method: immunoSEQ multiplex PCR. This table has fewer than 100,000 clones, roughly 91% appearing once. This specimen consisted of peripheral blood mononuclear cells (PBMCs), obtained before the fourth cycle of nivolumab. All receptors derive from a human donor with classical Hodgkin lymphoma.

CDR3 sequence (DNA): TGTGCCAGTGGGACTAGCGGGTCCTACAATGAGCAGTTCTTC. Translated: CASGTSGSYNEQFF. The chain recombines TRBV19 with TRBJ2-1; the match to TRBD2 covers 12 bases. Germline values: CDR1 LNHDA, CDR2 SQIVND (reference sequence). Trimming took 8 bases from V and 1 from J; bases not matched to a gene: 0. The length of the CDR3 is 14 residues.

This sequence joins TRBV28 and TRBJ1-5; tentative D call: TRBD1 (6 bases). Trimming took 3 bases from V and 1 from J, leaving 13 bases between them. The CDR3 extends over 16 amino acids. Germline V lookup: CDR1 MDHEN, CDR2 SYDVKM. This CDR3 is CASSLGGGWSNQPQHF. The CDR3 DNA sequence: TGTGCCAGCAGTTTGGGGGGGGGCTGGAGCAATCAGCCCCAGCATTTT.

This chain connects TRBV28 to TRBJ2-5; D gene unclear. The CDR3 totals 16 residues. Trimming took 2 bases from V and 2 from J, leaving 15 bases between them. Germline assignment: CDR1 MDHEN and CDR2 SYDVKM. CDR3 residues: CASSLRTWVGQETQYF. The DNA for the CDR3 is TGTGCCAGCAGTTTAAGGACCTGGGTAGGACAAGAGACCCAGTACTTC.

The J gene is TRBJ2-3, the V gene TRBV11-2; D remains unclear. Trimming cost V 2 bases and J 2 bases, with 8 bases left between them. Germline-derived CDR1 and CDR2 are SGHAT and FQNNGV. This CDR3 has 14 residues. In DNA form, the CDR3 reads TGTGCCAGCAGCTTACTGCAGCCCACAGATACGCAGTATTTT. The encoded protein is CASSLLQPTDTQYF.

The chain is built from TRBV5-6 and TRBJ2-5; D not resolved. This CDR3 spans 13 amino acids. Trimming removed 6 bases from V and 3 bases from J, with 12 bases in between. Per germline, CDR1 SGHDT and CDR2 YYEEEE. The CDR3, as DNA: TGTGCCAGCACAAGGACGACAAAAGAGACCCAGTACTTC. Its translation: CASTRTTKETQYF.

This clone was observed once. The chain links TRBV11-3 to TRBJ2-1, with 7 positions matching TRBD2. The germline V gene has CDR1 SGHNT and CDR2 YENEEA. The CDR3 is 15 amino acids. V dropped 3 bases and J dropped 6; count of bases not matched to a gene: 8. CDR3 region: CASSLGSGVGNEQFF. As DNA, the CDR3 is TGTGCCAGCAGCTTGGGGAGCGGGGTCGGCAATGAGCAGTTCTTC.

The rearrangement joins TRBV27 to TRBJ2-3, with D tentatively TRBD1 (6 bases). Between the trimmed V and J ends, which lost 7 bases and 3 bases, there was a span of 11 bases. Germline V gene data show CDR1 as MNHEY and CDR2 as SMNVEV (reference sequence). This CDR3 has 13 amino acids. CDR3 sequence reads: CASTLRGTDTQYF. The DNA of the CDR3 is TGTGCCAGCACCCTTAGGGGGACAGATACGCAGTATTTT.

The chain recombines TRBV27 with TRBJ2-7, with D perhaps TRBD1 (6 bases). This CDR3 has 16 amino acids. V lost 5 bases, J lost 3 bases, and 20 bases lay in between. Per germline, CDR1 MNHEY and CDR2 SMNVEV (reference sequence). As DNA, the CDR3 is TGTGCCAGCAGTCCCATTTCGGCAGGGGAGCGCTACGAGCAGTACTTC. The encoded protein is CASSPISAGERYEQYF.

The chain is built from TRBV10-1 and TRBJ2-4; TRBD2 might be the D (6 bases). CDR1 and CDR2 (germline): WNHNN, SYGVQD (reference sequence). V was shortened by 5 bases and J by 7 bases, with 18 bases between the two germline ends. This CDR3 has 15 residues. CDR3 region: CASSPSWPGSNIQYF. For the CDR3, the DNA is TGCGCCAGCAGTCCGTCCTGGCCCGGGAGCAACATTCAGTACTTC.

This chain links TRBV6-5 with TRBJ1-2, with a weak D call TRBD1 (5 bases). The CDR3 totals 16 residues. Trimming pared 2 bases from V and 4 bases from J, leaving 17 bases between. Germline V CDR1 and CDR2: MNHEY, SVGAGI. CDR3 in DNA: TGTGCCAGCAGTTACACCACCGGGGGTCTCGGCTATGGCTACACCTTC. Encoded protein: CASSYTTGGLGYGYTF.

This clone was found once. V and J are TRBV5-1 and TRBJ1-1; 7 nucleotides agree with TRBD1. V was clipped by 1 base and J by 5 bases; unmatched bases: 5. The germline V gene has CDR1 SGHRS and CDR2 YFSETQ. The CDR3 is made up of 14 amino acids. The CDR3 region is CASSLPQGGTEAFF. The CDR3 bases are TGCGCCAGCAGCTTGCCCCAGGGGGGGACTGAAGCTTTCTTT.

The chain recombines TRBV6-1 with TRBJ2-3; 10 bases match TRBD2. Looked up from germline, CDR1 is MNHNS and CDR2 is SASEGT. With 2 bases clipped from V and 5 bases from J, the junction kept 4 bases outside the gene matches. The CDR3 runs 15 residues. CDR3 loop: CASSELAGVIDTQYF. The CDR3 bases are TGTGCCAGCAGTGAACTAGCGGGAGTCATAGATACGCAGTATTTT.

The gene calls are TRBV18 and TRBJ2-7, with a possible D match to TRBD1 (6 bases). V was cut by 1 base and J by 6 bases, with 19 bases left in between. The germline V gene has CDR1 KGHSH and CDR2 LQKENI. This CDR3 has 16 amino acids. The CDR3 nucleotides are TGTGCCAGCTCACCACTAGTCCTGGCAGGGGAAAGCGAGCAGTACTTC. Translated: CASSPLVLAGESEQYF.

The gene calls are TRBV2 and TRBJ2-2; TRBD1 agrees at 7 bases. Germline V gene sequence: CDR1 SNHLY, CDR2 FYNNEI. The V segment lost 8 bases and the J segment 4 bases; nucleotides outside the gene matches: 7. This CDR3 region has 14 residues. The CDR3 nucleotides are TGTGCCAGCCGACAGGGCACGTCCACCGGGGAGCTGTTTTTT. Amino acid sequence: CASRQGTSTGELFF.

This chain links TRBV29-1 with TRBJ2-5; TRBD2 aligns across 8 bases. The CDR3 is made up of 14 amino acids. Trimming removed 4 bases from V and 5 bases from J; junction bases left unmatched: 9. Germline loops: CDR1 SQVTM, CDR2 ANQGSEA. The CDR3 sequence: CSVGGLVKAETQYF. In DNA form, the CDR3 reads TGCAGCGTTGGGGGACTAGTAAAGGCGGAGACCCAGTACTTC.

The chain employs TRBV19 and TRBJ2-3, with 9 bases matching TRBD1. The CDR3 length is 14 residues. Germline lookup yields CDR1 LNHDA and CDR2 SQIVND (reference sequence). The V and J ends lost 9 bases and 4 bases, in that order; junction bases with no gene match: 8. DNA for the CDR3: TGTGCCAGCGCTACAGGGGGCAGGGCAGATACGCAGTATTTT. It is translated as CASATGGRADTQYF. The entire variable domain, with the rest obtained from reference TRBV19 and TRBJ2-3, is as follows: DGGITQSPKYLFRKEGQNVTLSCEQNLNHDAMYWYRQDPGQGLRLIYYSQIVNDFQKGDIAEGYSVSREKKESFPLTVTSAQKNPTAFYLCASATGGRADTQYFGPGTRLTVL.

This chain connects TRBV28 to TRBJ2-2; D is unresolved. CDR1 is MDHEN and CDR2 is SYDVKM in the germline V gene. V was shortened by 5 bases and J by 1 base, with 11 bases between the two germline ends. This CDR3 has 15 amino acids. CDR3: CASSRRSRNTGELFF. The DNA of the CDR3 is TGTGCCAGCAGTCGGCGATCCAGGAACACCGGGGAGCTGTTTTTT.

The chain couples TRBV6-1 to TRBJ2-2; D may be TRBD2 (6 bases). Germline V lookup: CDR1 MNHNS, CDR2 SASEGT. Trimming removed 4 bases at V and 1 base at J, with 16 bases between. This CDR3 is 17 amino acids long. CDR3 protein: CASSGVRVGRNTGELFF. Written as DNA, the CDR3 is TGTGCCAGCAGTGGTGTCAGGGTCGGGAGGAACACCGGGGAGCTGTTTTTT.

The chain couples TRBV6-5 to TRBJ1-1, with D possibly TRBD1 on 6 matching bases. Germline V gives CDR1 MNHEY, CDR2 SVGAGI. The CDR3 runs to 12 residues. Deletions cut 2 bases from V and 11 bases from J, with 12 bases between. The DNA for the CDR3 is TGTGCCAGCAGTTACACAGGGAGGTCGGCTTTCTTT. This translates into CASSYTGRSAFF.

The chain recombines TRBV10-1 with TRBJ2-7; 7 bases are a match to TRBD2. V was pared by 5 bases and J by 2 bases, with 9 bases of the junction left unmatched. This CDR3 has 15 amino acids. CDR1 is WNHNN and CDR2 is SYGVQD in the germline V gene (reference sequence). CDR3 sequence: CASSPIAGSTYEQYF. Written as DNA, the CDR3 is TGCGCCAGCAGTCCGATAGCGGGTTCAACCTACGAGCAGTACTTC.

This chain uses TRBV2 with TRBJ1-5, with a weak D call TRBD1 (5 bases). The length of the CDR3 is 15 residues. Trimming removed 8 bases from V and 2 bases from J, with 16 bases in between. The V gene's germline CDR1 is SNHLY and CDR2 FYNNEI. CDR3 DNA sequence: TGTGCCAGCCAGGACCAGGGTTGGGGCAATCAGCCCCAGCATTTT. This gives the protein CASQDQGWGNQPQHF.

DNA of the CDR3: TGTGCCAGCAGCCAAGATCAACCAACAGGGGGAGAGACCCAGTACTTC. Translated: CASSQDQPTGGETQYF. The chain recombines TRBV14 with TRBJ2-5; 8 nucleotides align to TRBD1. Germline trimming cut 0 bases from V and 4 bases from J; bases unmatched to any gene: 7. CDR1 and CDR2 from the germline V gene are SGHDN and FVKESK. The CDR3 consists of 16 residues.

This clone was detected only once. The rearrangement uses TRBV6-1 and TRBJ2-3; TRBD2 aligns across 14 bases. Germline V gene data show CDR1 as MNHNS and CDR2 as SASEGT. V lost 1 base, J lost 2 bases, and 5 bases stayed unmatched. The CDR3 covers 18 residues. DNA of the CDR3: TGTGCCAGCAGTGAAGGAGGGACTAGCGGGGGCTACACAGATACGCAGTATTTT. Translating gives CASSEGGTSGGYTDTQYF.

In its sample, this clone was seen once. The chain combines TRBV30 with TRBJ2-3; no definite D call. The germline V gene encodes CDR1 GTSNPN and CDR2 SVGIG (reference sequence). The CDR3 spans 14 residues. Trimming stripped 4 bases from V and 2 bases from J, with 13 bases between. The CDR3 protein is CAWTVLAYTDTQYF. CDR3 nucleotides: TGTGCCTGGACAGTTCTGGCGTACACAGATACGCAGTATTTT.

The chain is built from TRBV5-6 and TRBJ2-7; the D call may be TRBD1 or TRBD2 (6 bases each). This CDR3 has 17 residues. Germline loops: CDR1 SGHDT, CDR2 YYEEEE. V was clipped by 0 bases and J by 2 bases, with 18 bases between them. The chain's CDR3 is CASSLGYFGGDTYEQYF. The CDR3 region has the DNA TGTGCCAGCAGCTTGGGGTATTTCGGCGGGGACACCTACGAGCAGTACTTC. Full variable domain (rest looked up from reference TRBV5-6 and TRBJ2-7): DAGVTQSPTHLIKTRGQQVTLRCSPKSGHDTVSWYQQALGQGPQFIFQYYEEEERQRGNFPDRFSGHQFPNYSSELNVNALLLGDSALYLCASSLGYFGGDTYEQYFGPGTRLTVT.

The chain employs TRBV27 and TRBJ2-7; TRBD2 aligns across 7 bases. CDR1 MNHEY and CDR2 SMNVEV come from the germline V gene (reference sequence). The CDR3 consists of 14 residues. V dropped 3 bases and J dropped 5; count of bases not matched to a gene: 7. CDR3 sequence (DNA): TGTGCCAGCAGTTTTGGCGGGAGAGCGAACGAGCAGTACTTC. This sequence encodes CASSFGGRANEQYF.

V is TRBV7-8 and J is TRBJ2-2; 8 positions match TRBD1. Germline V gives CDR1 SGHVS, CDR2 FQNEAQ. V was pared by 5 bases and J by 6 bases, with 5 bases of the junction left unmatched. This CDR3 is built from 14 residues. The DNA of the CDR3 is TGTGCCAGCAGCCAATTACAGGGGGCCGGGGAGCTGTTTTTT. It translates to CASSQLQGAGELFF.